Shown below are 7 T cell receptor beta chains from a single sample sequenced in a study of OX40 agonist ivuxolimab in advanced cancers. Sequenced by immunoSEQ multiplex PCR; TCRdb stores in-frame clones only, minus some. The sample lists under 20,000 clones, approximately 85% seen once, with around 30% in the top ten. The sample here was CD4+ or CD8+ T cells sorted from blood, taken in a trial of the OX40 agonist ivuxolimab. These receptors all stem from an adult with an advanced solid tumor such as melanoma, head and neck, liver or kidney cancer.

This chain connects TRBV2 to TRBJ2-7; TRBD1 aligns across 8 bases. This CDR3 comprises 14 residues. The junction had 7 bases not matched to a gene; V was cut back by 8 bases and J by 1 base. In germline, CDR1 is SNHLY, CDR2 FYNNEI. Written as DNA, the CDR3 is TGTGCCAGCGTGGGCCGACAGGGGTCCTACGAGCAGTACTTC. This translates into CASVGRQGSYEQYF.

CDR3 loop: CASSQDIPWQGGNSPLHF. In DNA form, the CDR3 reads TGCGCCAGCAGCCAAGACATCCCTTGGCAGGGGGGTAATTCACCCCTCCACTTT. The V and J genes are TRBV4-1 and TRBJ1-6; 7 nucleotides agree with TRBD1. The CDR3 extends over 18 amino acids. Germline CDR1 is MGHRA and CDR2 is YSYEKL. The J segment lost 6 bases and the V segment lost 0 bases, leaving 11 bases of the junction unmatched.

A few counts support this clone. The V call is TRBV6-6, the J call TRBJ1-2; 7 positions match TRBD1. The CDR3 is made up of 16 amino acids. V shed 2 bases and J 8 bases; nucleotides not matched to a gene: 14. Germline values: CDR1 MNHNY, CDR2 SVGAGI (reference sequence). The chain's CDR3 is CASSYGLNDRVGGYTF. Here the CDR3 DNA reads TGTGCCAGCAGTTACGGCCTAAATGACAGGGTCGGAGGCTACACCTTC.

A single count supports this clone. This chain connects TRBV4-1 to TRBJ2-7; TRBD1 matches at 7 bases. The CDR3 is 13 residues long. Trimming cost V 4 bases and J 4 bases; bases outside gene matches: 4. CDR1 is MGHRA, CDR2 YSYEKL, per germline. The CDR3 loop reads CASSLGTAYEQYF. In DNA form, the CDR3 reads TGCGCCAGCAGCCTAGGGACAGCTTACGAGCAGTACTTC.

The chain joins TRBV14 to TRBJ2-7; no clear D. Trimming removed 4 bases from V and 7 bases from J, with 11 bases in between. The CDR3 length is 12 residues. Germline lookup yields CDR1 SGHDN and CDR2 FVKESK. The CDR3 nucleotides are TGTGCCAGCAGCCTATCATACTGGGAGCAGTACTTC. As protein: CASSLSYWEQYF.

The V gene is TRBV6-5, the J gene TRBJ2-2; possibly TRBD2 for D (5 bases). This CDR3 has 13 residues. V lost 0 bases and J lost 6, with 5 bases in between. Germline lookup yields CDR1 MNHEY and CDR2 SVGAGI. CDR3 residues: CASSYSEAGELFF. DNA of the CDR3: TGTGCCAGCAGTTACTCGGAGGCCGGGGAGCTGTTTTTT.

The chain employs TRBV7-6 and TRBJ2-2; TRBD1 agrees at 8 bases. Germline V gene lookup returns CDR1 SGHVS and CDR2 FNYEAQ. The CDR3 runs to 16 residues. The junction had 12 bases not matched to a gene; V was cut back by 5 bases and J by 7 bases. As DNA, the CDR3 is TGTGCCAGCAGCGTGTCTCCGGGACAGGCGGTCGGGGAGCTGTTTTTT. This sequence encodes CASSVSPGQAVGELFF.